This TCR beta chain was sequenced during a study of T-cell memory formation after mild COVID-19. The overall study: Largely, the TCR clusters proved donor specific.

TCRdb re-called the 5' RACE reads through MiXCR, storing one row per CDR3 protein. The sample yields 300,000 or so distinct CDR3 sequences, about 17% seen once. Points from the study as a whole: Contracting CD4+ clones were located mainly in CM and EM, and CD8+ clones in EMRA. Clones contracting day 15 to 85 were balanced CD4/CD8; later expanders leaned CD4+. The appearance of some responding clones in pre-infection memory suggested that cross-reactive memory joined.

In the case of this clonotype: The target antigen is unknown.

Germline trimming cut 3 bases from V and 4 bases from J; bases unmatched to any gene: 6. This CDR3 has 15 amino acids. The V gene's germline CDR1 is KGHSH and CDR2 LQKENI. The sequence came from a man aged 18 to 30 who had mild COVID-19 (a few samples of this study predate the infection). Cell type and time point are not known. The sample taken for sequencing was PBMCs or a T cell subset sorted from them (not recorded which). V is TRBV18 and J is TRBJ1-2; 9 bases are shared with TRBD1. CDR3 in DNA: TGTGCCAGCTCACCCTTCGGGACAGGGTCCTATGGCTACACCTTC. This sequence encodes CASSPFGTGSYGYTF.